Below are 23 T cell receptor beta chains sequenced from a single sample in a study of shared clonotypes between healthy human individuals. Sequenced by immunoSEQ multiplex PCR; TCRdb stores in-frame clones only, minus some. The data contain over a million clones, 75% to 80% of them seen just once; the ten biggest clones take up roughly 0.62%. Sequencing input: memory CD4+ T cells from PBMCs. This sample's subset: CD45RA-negative fraction. The receptors come from a man younger than 35 in good health. Some clones in this sample may be carry-over from other donors' samples.

This clone has a handful of counts. The gene calls are TRBV30 and TRBJ1-1, with D hard to call. The V gene lost 1 base and the J gene lost 8 bases, with 20 bases spanning the gap. Germline CDR1 is GTSNPN and CDR2 is SVGIG (reference sequence). The CDR3 consists of 15 residues. The chain's CDR3 is CAWSGREGQRGEAFF. Written as DNA, the CDR3 is TGTGCCTGGAGTGGTCGGGAAGGTCAGCGCGGCGAAGCTTTCTTT. The full variable domain, completed using reference TRBV30 and TRBJ1-1, is SQTIHQWPATLVQPVGSPLSLECTVEGTSNPNLYWYRQAAGRGLQLLFYSVGIGQISSEVPQNLSASRPQDRQFILSSKKLLLSDSGFYLCAWSGREGQRGEAFFGQGTRLTVV.

The J gene is TRBJ2-7, the V gene TRBV28; D gene unclear. CDR3 size: 14 residues. Germline CDR1 reads MDHEN; CDR2 reads SYDVKM. V lost 3 bases to trimming and J lost 5 bases, with 14 bases between them. The CDR3 loop reads CASSFLVKIHEQYF. The CDR3 bases are TGTGCCAGCAGTTTTTTAGTAAAGATCCACGAGCAGTACTTC.

This clone has a handful of counts. V gene TRBV19 combines with J gene TRBJ1-1; tentative D call: TRBD1 (5 bases). CDR1 and CDR2 (germline): LNHDA, SQIVND (reference sequence). This CDR3 region has 13 residues. V lost 3 bases, J lost 6 bases, and 11 bases lay in between. CDR3 DNA sequence: TGTGCCAGTAGTATCGGGACTCTAGCTGAAGCTTTCTTT. Its protein is CASSIGTLAEAFF.

This clone was seen only once. The rearrangement links TRBV25-1 to TRBJ1-5; D perhaps matches TRBD1 (6 bases). The CDR3 runs 18 residues. Germline V gene sequence: CDR1 MGHDK, CDR2 SYGVNS. With 10 bases removed from V and 0 bases from J, the gap between germline ends came to 25 bases. Written as DNA, the CDR3 is TGTGCCAACCCCCTACAGGGTCCAACCCCTTATAGCAATCAGCCCCAGCATTTT. Translated, it gives CANPLQGPTPYSNQPQHF.

V and J are TRBV9 and TRBJ2-7; 8 bases align to TRBD2. Germline V gives CDR1 SGDLS, CDR2 YYNGEE. This CDR3 comprises 14 residues. J was trimmed by 2 bases and V by 3 bases; bases with no gene match: 4. For the CDR3, the DNA is TGTGCCAGCAGCGCAGCGGGAGTAACCTACGAGCAGTACTTC. This encodes CASSAAGVTYEQYF.

This clone has only a few counts. This sequence joins TRBV2 and TRBJ2-1; no reliable D call. The CDR3 runs to 14 residues. Per the germline V gene, CDR1 is SNHLY and CDR2 is FYNNEI. Deletions cut 7 bases from V and 0 bases from J, with 10 bases between. DNA for the CDR3: TGTGCCAGCATGAAGCGCAGCTCCTACAATGAGCAGTTCTTC. Translating gives CASMKRSSYNEQFF. Drawing the rest from reference TRBV2 and TRBJ2-1, the complete variable domain is EPEVTQTPSHQVTQMGQEVILRCVPISNHLYFYWYRQILGQKVEFLVSFYNNEISEKSEIFDDQFSVERPDGSNFTLKIRSTKLEDSAMYFCASMKRSSYNEQFFGPGTRLTVL.

Only a few counts were recorded for this clone. V usage is TRBV7-3 and J usage is TRBJ2-1; a weak D match, TRBD2 (6 bases). The V end was cut by 4 bases, the J end by 2 bases, with 12 bases between. The germline V gene has CDR1 SGHTA and CDR2 FQGTGA. The CDR3 runs to 15 residues. The CDR3, as DNA: TGTGCCAGCAGCTCCTTCGGACTACCCTACAATGAGCAGTTCTTC. This gives the protein CASSSFGLPYNEQFF.

The genes are TRBV7-9 and TRBJ2-5; possible D gene TRBD1, 7 bases. The CDR3 spans 16 residues. Germline V gene sequence: CDR1 SEHNR, CDR2 FQNEAQ (reference sequence). V was cut by 6 bases and J by 4 bases, with 21 bases left in between. The CDR3 DNA is TGTGCCAGCAGTCGACAGGGACAACGGAGGGGAGAGACCCAGTACTTC. Protein sequence: CASSRQGQRRGETQYF. The full variable domain, rest sourced from reference TRBV7-9 and TRBJ2-5, is DTGVSQNPRHKITKRGQNVTFRCDPISEHNRLYWYRQTLGQGPEFLTYFQNEAQLEKSRLLSDRFSAERPKGSFSTLEIQRTEQGDSAMYLCASSRQGQRRGETQYFGPGTRLLVL.

Comment on this clone: This could be a read error, since a much larger clone is one nucleotide away. The same CDR3 also results from other DNA sequences found in this sample. V is TRBV7-2 and J is TRBJ1-1; D is uncertain. CDR1 and CDR2 from the germline V gene are SGHTA and FQGNSA. This CDR3 spans 12 amino acids. V gave up 1 base and J gave up 3 bases, with 3 bases separating them. CDR3 in DNA: TGTGCCAGCAGCTTAGTTGACACTGAAGCTTTCTTT. Translated: CASSLVDTEAFF.

The chain joins TRBV10-2 to TRBJ1-2; no reliable D call. Germline V gene lookup returns CDR1 WSHSY and CDR2 SAAADI. The V end lost 3 bases, the J end lost 2 bases, and 7 bases lay between the germline ends. The CDR3 contains 13 residues. Here the CDR3 reads CASSDSRNYGYTF. CDR3 in DNA: TGCGCCAGCAGTGATAGCAGGAACTATGGCTACACCTTC.

This CDR3 reads CASSSDPHNEQFF. CDR3 sequence (DNA): TGCGCCAGCAGCTCGGACCCTCACAATGAGCAGTTCTTC. V and J are TRBV5-1 and TRBJ2-1; D call uncertain. Germline CDR1 and CDR2: SGHRS and YFSETQ. The length of the CDR3 is 13 residues. V was pared by 3 bases and J by 5 bases, with 9 bases between. Full variable domain (rest looked up from reference TRBV5-1 and TRBJ2-1): KAGVTQTPRYLIKTRGQQVTLSCSPISGHRSVSWYQQTPGQGLQFLFEYFSETQRNKGNFPGRFSGRQFSNSRSEMNVSTLELGDSALYLCASSSDPHNEQFFGPGTRLTVL.

This clone has ten or more counts. This chain connects TRBV14 to TRBJ1-2; weak D call: TRBD1 (6 bases). The CDR3 is 16 residues long. V gave up 2 bases and J gave up 2 bases, with 15 bases separating them. Germline CDR1 is SGHDN and CDR2 is FVKESK. This chain's CDR3 is CASSQTGFGVNYGYTF. The CDR3 nucleotides read TGTGCCAGCAGCCAAACAGGGTTTGGCGTGAACTATGGCTACACCTTC.

The chain couples TRBV4-2 to TRBJ2-5; 7 bases map to TRBD2. The V gene's germline CDR1 is LGHNA and CDR2 YNFKEQ. V lost 1 base to trimming and J lost 3 bases; unmatched junction nucleotides: 8. This CDR3 has 16 residues. Here the CDR3 DNA reads TGTGCCAGCAGCCAAGGTCTAGTGGGAGGGGAAGAGACCCAGTACTTC. It yields the protein CASSQGLVGGEETQYF.

As regards this clone: The same CDR3 is also encoded by other DNA sequences in this sample. Here the CDR3 DNA reads TGCGCCAGCAGCTTGGATAGGGTTAACACTGAAGCTTTCTTT. Encoded protein: CASSLDRVNTEAFF. The V gene is TRBV5-1, the J gene TRBJ1-1; D is unclear. Germline V lookup: CDR1 SGHRS, CDR2 YFSETQ. V lost 0 bases to trimming and J lost 2 bases, with 8 bases between them. The length of the CDR3 is 14 residues. The full variable domain, in which reference TRBV5-1 and TRBJ1-1 provide the parts outside the CDR3, is KAGVTQTPRYLIKTRGQQVTLSCSPISGHRSVSWYQQTPGQGLQFLFEYFSETQRNKGNFPGRFSGRQFSNSRSEMNVSTLELGDSALYLCASSLDRVNTEAFFGQGTRLTVV.

This chain connects TRBV6-6 to TRBJ1-2; D remains unclear. Looked up from germline, CDR1 is MNHNY and CDR2 is SVGAGI (reference sequence). This CDR3 is built from 15 residues. Trimming removed 2 bases from V and 2 bases from J, with 12 bases in between. CDR3 protein: CASSYTPRENYGYTF. The CDR3 DNA sequence: TGTGCCAGCAGTTACACCCCCCGGGAAAACTATGGCTACACCTTC.

This chain connects TRBV29-1 to TRBJ2-3; no definite D call. V lost 1 base, J lost 4 bases, and 12 bases lay in between. The germline V gene has CDR1 SQVTM and CDR2 ANQGSEA. The CDR3 has 14 residues. The CDR3 DNA reads as TGCAGCGTTGAAGGACCTCTCCCGCCAGATACGCAGTATTTT. This gives the protein CSVEGPLPPDTQYF.

J is TRBJ2-3 and V is TRBV6-1, with a tentative D call TRBD1 (5 bases). V lost 7 bases, J lost 2 bases, and 7 bases lay in between. CDR3 size: 12 residues. Germline V lookup: CDR1 MNHNS, CDR2 SASEGT. The CDR3 coding sequence is TGTGCCAGCACAGGGCTCACAGATACGCAGTATTTT. Amino acids: CASTGLTDTQYF.

The sample holds one count of this clone. The CDR3 spells CASSSKLDTIYF. CDR3 DNA sequence: TGTGCCAGCAGCTCGAAGTTGGACACCATATATTTT. The chain combines TRBV7-9 with TRBJ1-3; D not resolved. CDR3 size: 12 residues. Germline lookup yields CDR1 SEHNR and CDR2 FQNEAQ (reference sequence). V was clipped by 4 bases and J by 8 bases, with 9 bases between them. Based on the CDR3 plus reference TRBV7-9 and TRBJ1-3, the full variable domain is DTGVSQNPRHKITKRGQNVTFRCDPISEHNRLYWYRQTLGQGPEFLTYFQNEAQLEKSRLLSDRFSAERPKGSFSTLEIQRTEQGDSAMYLCASSSKLDTIYFGEGSWLTVV.

This sequence joins TRBV4-2 and TRBJ2-7; tentative D call: TRBD2 (5 bases). CDR3 size: 15 residues. V was shortened by 0 bases and J by 6 bases, with 15 bases between the two germline ends. CDR1 and CDR2 (germline): LGHNA, YNFKEQ. The CDR3 DNA reads as TGTGCCAGCAGCCAAGAAACCCTTAGAGCGGCCGAGCAGTACTTC. Amino acids: CASSQETLRAAEQYF.

This clone was detected a few times. This chain links TRBV6-4 with TRBJ2-6; D gene uncertain. The V gene lost 6 bases and the J gene lost 0 bases, with 9 bases spanning the gap. This CDR3 is built from 15 residues. The germline V gene encodes CDR1 MRHNA and CDR2 SNTAGT. The CDR3 DNA follows: TGTGCCAGCAGGGCTCAGGCCTCTGGGGCCAACGTCCTGACTTTC. Encoded protein: CASRAQASGANVLTF.

This clone has more than one count but fewer than ten. The chain uses TRBV28 and TRBJ1-5; unclear D gene. The CDR3 has 15 amino acids. Germline loops: CDR1 MDHEN, CDR2 SYDVKM. Trimming shortened V by 7 bases and J by 9 bases, and 22 bases separated the two germline ends. The CDR3: CASTLRERGRWPQHF. CDR3 bases: TGTGCCAGCACCCTAAGGGAGAGAGGCCGGTGGCCCCAGCATTTT.

The chain links TRBV6-6 to TRBJ2-1; the D call may be TRBD1 or TRBD2 (5 bases each). V shed 6 bases and J shed 3 bases, with 12 bases lying between them. Germline V gene data show CDR1 as MNHNY and CDR2 as SVGAGI (reference sequence). The CDR3 sequence is 14 residues long. The CDR3 protein is CASSPPGRYNEQFF. DNA of the CDR3: TGTGCCAGCAGCCCTCCGGGACGCTACAATGAGCAGTTCTTC.

The J gene is TRBJ1-4, the V gene TRBV6-4, with TRBD1 matching over 8 bases. Unmatched junction bases numbered 17, after V lost 5 bases and J lost 0 bases. Germline lookup yields CDR1 MRHNA and CDR2 SNTAGT. The CDR3 is made up of 20 amino acids. CDR3 residues: CASSRPLGGTGRATNEKLFF. In DNA, the CDR3 is TGTGCCAGCAGTCGACCCCTCGGGGGGACAGGCCGGGCAACTAATGAAAAACTGTTTTTT.